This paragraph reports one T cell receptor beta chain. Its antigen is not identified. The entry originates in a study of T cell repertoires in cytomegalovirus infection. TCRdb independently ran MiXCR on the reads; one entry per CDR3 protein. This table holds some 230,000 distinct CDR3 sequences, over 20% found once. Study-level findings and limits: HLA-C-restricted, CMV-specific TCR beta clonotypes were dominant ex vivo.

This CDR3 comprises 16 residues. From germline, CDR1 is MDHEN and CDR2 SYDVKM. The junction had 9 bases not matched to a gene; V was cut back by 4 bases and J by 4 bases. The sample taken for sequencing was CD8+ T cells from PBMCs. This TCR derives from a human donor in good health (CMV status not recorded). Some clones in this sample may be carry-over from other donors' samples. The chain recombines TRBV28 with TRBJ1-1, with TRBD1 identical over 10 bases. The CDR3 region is CASSSSGTGVVTEAFF. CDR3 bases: TGTGCCAGCAGTTCTTCCGGGACAGGGGTGGTCACTGAAGCTTTCTTT.